The source of this TCR beta chain is a study of memory CD4+ T cells and cytomegalovirus serostatus. Study at large: Healthy Belgian adult donors included roughly ten CMV-positive and 24 CMV-negative people.

Using immunoSEQ multiplex PCR, the repertoire was profiled, and TCRdb retains in-frame clones only, with some absent. The sample shows nearly 60,000 clones, about 81% of them seen only once. As for this clone: What it recognizes is unknown.

Single viable CD3+CD4+CD8-CD45RO+ cells were sorted as the memory CD4+ T cells. Serostatus was set by detecting CMV pp150, pp28, p38, p52 IgG. Study-wide results and caveats: Of roughly 180 reported CMV TCRbeta sequences, 65 to 85 were found in memory CD4+ repertoires. CMV serostatus prediction reached median AUC approximately 0.95, or 0.91 with US-trained model.

Sequences were obtained from memory CD4+ T cells from blood. The TCR originated in an adult in good health and CMV-seronegative.

The CDR3 nucleotides are TGCGCCAGCAGCATCGGACATACGAACACTGAAGCTTTCTTT. Translation: CASSIGHTNTEAFF. This chain uses TRBV5-1 with TRBJ1-1, with a weak D call TRBD1 (5 bases). The length of the CDR3 is 14 residues. Germline assignment: CDR1 SGHRS and CDR2 YFSETQ. Trimming took off 4 bases at V and 1 base at J, with 11 bases between the two ends.